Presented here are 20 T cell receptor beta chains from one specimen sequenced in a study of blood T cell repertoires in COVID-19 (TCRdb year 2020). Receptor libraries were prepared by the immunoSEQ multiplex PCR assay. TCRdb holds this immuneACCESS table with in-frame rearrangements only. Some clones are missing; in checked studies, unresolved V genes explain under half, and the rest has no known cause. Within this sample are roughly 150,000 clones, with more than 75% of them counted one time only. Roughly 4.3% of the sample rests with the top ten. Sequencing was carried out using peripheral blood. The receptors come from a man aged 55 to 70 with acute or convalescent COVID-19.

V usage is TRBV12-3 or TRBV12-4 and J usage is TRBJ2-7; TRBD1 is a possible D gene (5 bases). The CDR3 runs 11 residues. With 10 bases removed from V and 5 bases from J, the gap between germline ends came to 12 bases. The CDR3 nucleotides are TGTGCCACCCAGGGCAACCACGAGCAGTACTTC. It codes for CATQGNHEQYF.

The CDR3 here is CAISESTGTDTQYF. DNA for the CDR3: TGTGCCATCAGTGAGTCAACGGGCACAGATACGCAGTATTTT. The chain couples TRBV10-3 to TRBJ2-3, with D hard to call. Trimming pared 0 bases from V and 1 base from J, leaving 5 bases between. The germline V gene has CDR1 ENHRY and CDR2 SYGVKD. The CDR3 covers 14 residues.

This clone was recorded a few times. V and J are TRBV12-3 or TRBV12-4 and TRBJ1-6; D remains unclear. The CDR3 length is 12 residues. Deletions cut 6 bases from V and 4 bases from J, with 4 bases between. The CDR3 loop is CASSSYNSPLHF. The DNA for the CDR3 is TGTGCCAGCAGCTCGTATAATTCACCCCTCCACTTT.

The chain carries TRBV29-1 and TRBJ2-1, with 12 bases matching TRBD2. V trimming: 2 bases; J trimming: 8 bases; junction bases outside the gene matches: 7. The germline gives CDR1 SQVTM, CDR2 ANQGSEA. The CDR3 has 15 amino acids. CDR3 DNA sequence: TGCAGCGTTGAAACCCTAGCGGGAGGGCCCTATGAGCAGTTCTTC. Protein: CSVETLAGGPYEQFF.

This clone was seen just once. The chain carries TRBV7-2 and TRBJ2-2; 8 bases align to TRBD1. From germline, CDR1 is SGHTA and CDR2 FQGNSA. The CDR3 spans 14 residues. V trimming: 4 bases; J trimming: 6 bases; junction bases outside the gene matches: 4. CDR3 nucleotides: TGTGCCAGCAGCTCCTCACAGGGGGCCGGGGAGCTGTTTTTT. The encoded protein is CASSSSQGAGELFF.

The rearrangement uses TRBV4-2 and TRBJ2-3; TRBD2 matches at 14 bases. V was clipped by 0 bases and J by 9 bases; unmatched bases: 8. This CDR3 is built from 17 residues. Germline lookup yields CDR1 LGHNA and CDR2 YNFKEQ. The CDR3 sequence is CASSQDRGTSGRDTQYF. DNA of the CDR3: TGTGCCAGCAGCCAAGATCGGGGGACTAGCGGGAGAGACACGCAGTATTTT.

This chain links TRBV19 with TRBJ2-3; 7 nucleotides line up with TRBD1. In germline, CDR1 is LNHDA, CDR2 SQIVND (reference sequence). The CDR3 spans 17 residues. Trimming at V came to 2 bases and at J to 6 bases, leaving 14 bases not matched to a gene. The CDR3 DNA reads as TGTGCCAGTAGTATAAGACCGCGACAGGGATTCGGGGATACGCAGTATTTT. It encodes CASSIRPRQGFGDTQYF.

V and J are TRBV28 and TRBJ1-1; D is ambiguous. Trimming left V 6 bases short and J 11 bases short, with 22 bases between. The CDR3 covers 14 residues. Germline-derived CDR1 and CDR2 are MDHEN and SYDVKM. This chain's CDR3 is CASRSPRAVAWAFF. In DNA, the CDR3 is TGTGCCAGCAGGTCCCCGAGGGCCGTGGCGTGGGCTTTCTTT.

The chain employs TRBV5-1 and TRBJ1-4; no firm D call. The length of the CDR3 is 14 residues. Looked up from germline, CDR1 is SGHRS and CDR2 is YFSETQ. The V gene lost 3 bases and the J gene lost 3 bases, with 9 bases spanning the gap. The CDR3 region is CASSSGRANEKLFF. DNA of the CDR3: TGCGCCAGCAGCTCTGGGAGGGCTAATGAAAAACTGTTTTTT.

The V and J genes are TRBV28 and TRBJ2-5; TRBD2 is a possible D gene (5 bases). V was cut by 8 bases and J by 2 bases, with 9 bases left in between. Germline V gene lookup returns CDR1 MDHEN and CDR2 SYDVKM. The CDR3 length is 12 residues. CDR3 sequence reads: CASSAAQETQYF. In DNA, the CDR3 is TGTGCCAGCTCAGCGGCGCAAGAGACCCAGTACTTC.

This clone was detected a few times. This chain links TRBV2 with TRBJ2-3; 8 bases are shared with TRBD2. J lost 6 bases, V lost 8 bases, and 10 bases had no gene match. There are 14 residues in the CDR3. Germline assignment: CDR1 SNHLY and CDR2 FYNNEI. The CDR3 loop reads CASVRTSPRDTQYF. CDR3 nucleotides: TGTGCCAGCGTCCGGACTAGCCCCAGGGATACGCAGTATTTT.

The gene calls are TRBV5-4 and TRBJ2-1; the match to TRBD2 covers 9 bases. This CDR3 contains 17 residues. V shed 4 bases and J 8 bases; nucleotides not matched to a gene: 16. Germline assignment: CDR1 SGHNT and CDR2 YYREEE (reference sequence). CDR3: CASSTPTGLAPRDEQFF. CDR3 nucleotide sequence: TGTGCCAGCAGCACTCCCACGGGACTAGCCCCCAGGGATGAGCAGTTCTTC.

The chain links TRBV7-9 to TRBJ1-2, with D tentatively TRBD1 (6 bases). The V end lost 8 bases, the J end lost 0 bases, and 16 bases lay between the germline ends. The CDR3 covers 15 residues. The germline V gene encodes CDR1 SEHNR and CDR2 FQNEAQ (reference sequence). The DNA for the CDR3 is TGTGCCAGCGACGCCCGGGACACCACTAACTATGGCTACACCTTC. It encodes CASDARDTTNYGYTF.

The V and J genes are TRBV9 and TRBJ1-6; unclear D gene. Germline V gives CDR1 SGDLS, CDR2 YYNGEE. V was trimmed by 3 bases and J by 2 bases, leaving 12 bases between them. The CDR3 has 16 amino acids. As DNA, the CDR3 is TGTGCCAGCAGCGGCCGCCCGGGAGCCTATAATTCACCCCTCCACTTT. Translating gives CASSGRPGAYNSPLHF.

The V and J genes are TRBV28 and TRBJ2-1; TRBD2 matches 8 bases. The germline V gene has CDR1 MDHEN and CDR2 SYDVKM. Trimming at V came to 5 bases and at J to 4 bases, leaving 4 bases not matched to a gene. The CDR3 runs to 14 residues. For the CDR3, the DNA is TGTGCCAGCAGTGAGCGGGGGTCATACAATGAGCAGTTCTTC. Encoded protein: CASSERGSYNEQFF.

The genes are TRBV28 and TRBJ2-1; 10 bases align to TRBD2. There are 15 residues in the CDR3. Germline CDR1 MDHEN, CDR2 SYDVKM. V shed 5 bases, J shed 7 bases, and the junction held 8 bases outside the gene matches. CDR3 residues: CASSPLAGDMNEQFF. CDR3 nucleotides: TGTGCCAGCAGTCCCCTAGCGGGAGACATGAATGAGCAGTTCTTC.

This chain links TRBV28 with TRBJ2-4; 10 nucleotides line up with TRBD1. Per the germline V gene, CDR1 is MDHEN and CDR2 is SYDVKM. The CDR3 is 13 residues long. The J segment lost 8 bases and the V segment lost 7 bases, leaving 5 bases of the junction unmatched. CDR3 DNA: TGTGCCAGCAAGACAGGGGGCTCGGACATTCAGTACTTC. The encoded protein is CASKTGGSDIQYF.

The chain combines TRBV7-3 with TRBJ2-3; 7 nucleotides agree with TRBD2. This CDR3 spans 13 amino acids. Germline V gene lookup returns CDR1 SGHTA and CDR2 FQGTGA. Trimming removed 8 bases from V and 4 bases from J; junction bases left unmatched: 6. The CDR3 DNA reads TGTGCCAGCGGCGTCCGGGGGGCAGATACGCAGTATTTT. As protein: CASGVRGADTQYF. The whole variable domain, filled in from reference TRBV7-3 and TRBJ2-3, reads GAGVSQTPSNKVTEKGKYVELRCDPISGHTALYWYRQSLGQGPEFLIYFQGTGAADDSGLPNDRFFAVRPEGSVSTLKIQRTERGDSAVYLCASGVRGADTQYFGPGTRLTVL.

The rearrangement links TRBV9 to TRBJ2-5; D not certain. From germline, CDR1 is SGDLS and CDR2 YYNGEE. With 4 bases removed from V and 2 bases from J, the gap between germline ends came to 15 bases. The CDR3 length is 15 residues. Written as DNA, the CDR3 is TGTGCCAGCAGCTCACTCCCCAGCGCACAAGAGACCCAGTACTTC. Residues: CASSSLPSAQETQYF.

CDR3 sequence reads: CASSQAVRGYTF. The CDR3 region has the DNA TGTGCCAGCAGCCAGGCCGTCCGAGGCTACACCTTC. The chain uses TRBV28 and TRBJ1-2; D call uncertain. The CDR3 spans 12 residues. The germline V and J ends were trimmed by 6 bases and 8 bases, with 13 bases remaining between them. Germline V CDR1 and CDR2: MDHEN, SYDVKM.